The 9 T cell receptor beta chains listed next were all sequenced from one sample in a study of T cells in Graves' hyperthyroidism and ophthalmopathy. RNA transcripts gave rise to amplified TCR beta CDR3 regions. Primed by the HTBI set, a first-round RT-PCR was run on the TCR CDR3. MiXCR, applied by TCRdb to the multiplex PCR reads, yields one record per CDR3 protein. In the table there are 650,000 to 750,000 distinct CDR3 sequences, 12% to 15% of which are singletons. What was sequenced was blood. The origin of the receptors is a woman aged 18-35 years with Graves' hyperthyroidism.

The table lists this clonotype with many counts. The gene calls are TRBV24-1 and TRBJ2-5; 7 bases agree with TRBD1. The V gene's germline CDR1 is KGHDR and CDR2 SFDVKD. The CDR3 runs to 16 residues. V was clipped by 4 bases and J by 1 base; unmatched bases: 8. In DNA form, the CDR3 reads TGTGCCACCAGTGACTCGGGACAGACTATCCAAGAGACCCAGTACTTC. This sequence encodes CATSDSGQTIQETQYF.

For the CDR3, the DNA is TGCAGTGCTGGATCTATCTATGGCTACACCTTC. Residues: CSAGSIYGYTF. The V call is TRBV20-1, the J call TRBJ1-2, with D unresolved. Germline V gene lookup returns CDR1 DFQATT and CDR2 SNEGSKA (reference sequence). Between the trimmed V and J ends, which lost 5 bases and 4 bases, there was a span of 8 bases. The length of the CDR3 is 11 residues.

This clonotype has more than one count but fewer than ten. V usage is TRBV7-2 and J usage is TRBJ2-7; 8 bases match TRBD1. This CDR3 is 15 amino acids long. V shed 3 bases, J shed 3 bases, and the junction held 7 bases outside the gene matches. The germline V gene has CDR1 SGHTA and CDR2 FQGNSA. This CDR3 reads CASSFHRGTGYEQYF. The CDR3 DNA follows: TGTGCCAGCAGCTTCCACAGGGGGACCGGCTACGAGCAGTACTTC.

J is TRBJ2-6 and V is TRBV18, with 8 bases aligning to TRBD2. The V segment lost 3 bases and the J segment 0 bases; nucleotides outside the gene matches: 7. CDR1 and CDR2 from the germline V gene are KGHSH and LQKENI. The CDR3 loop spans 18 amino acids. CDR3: CASSPLAGPSSGANVLTF. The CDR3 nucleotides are TGTGCCAGCTCACCCCTAGCGGGTCCTAGCTCTGGGGCCAACGTCCTGACTTTC.

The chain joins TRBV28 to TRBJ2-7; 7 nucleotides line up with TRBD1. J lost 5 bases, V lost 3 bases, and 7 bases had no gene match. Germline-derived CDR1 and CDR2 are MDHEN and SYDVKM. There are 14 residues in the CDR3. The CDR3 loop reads CASSFTGTDNEQYF. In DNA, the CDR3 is TGTGCCAGCAGTTTTACCGGGACAGACAACGAGCAGTACTTC.

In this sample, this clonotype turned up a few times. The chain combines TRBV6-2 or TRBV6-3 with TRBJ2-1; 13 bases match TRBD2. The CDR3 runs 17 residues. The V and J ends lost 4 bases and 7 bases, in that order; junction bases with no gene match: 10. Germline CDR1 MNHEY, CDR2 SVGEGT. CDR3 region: CASSWITGGLAGNEQFF. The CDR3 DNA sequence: TGTGCCAGCAGTTGGATTACCGGGGGACTAGCGGGAAATGAGCAGTTCTTC.

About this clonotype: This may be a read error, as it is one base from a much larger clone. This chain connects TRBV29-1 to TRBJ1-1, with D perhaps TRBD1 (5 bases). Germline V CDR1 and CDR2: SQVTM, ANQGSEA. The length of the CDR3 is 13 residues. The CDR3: CSVDAGWRTETFF. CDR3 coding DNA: TGCAGCGTTGACGCAGGGTGGAGGACTGAAACTTTCTTT.

The chain's CDR3 is CASSSGVGNTIYF. In nucleotides, the CDR3 is TGTGCCAGCAGTTCGGGCGTCGGGAACACCATATATTTT. This rearrangement joins TRBV27 to TRBJ1-3; D call uncertain. In germline, CDR1 is MNHEY, CDR2 SMNVEV (reference sequence). V lost 4 bases and J lost 7, with 11 bases in between. The CDR3 loop spans 13 amino acids.

The chain's CDR3 is CATSGNRGPTGELFF. The CDR3 DNA reads TGTGCCACCAGTGGAAACAGGGGTCCCACCGGGGAGCTGTTTTTT. The chain carries TRBV24-1 and TRBJ2-2, with 7 bases matching TRBD1. The CDR3 is 15 residues long. Germline lookup yields CDR1 KGHDR and CDR2 SFDVKD. The V segment lost 5 bases and the J segment 4 bases; nucleotides outside the gene matches: 6.